This TCR beta chain was retrieved from a study of monozygotic twins with inflammatory bowel disease. cDNA for TCRalpha and TCRbeta was amplified by nested PCRs of about 15 then 8 to 10 cycles. TCRdb reprocessed the 5' RACE reads and stores each CDR3 protein as one record, lacking DNA. Its table records 400,000 or so distinct CDR3 sequences. Germline assignment: CDR1 SNHLY and CDR2 FYNNEI. This CDR3 is built from 18 residues. Overall study findings and caveats: Researchers report that IBD patients shared fewer clonotypes with others than healthy twins, especially amid disease activity.

For this clonotype: Its antigen remains unknown.

The V call is TRBV2, the J call TRBJ2-2; the D call from TCRdb, TRBD1, cannot be confirmed without DNA. The TCR originated in a human donor with ulcerative colitis or Crohn's disease, or a healthy co-twin of an affected twin (not recorded which). Sequences were obtained from blood. Here the CDR3 reads CASSPGQGIAPRAGELFF.